What follows is one T cell receptor beta chain and its context. A multiplex PCR was run with 60 Vbeta primers and 13 Jbeta primers. Data came from immunoSEQ multiplex PCR; TCRdb stores just in-frame clones and leaves some out. The table lists over 200,000 clones, around 89% of them singletons. This entry belongs to a study of cytomegalovirus exposure and HLA in healthy donors. This CDR3 is built from 16 residues. Germline CDR1 reads SEHNR; CDR2 reads FQNEAQ (reference sequence). V lost 2 bases to trimming and J lost 11 bases, with 21 bases between them. Input material: PBMCs. The TCR comes from a woman under 30 in good health and CMV-seronegative. The rearrangement links TRBV7-9 to TRBJ2-2, with a tentative D call TRBD2 (6 bases). The CDR3 sequence is CASSLRPGLSLGELFF. CDR3 nucleotide sequence: TGTGCCAGCAGCTTACGACCGGGACTCAGTCTCGGAGAGCTGTTTTTT. The variable domain in full, with the rest retrieved from reference TRBV7-9 and TRBJ2-2, is DTGVSQNPRHKITKRGQNVTFRCDPISEHNRLYWYRQTLGQGPEFLTYFQNEAQLEKSRLLSDRFSAERPKGSFSTLEIQRTEQGDSAMYLCASSLRPGLSLGELFFGEGSRLTVL.